The text below deals with one TCR beta chain. Which antigen it targets is not known. Qualities for individual bases were not recorded, and no much larger clone is one base off. TCRbeta CDR3 regions were immunosequenced from genomic DNA with the immunoSEQ Assay. Before high-throughput sequencing, genomic DNA was amplified using bias-controlled multiplex PCR. In the paper's pipeline: To quantify the absolute abundance of each unique TCRbeta CDR3 region, the sequences were collapsed and filtered. Clonality, defined as 1 minus Pielou's evenness, was calculated using only productive rearrangements. A previously published method was used to identify clones whose frequencies were significantly greater in on-treatment samples than in baseline samples. TCRdb provides this immuneACCESS table in a form limited to in-frame rearrangements. Some clones are lacking; in checked studies, under half of them reflect an unresolved V gene, and why the rest are absent is not known. That table gives V, J and clone size, and the DNA gave D and trimming. The sample yields about 22,000 clones; less than 75% were counted once. The ten largest clones add up to around 19% of the sample.

The treatment or condition label for this specimen denotes: randomized to nivolumab then ipilimumab (arm A) or the reverse (arm B). None of the patients in the trial had previously been given DNA-damaging chemotherapy. On a FACS Aria II flow cytometer, live CD3+CD8+ cells that were negative for CD19 and CD56 were sorted from thawed PBMCs. The samples were obtained from melanoma patients enrolled in CheckMate 064, an open-label, randomized phase II trial testing sequential checkpoint blockade. Leukapheresis was used to collect peripheral blood mononuclear cells, which were then purified with Ficoll-Paque and frozen in human serum with about 9.3% DMSO. Purity of sorted blood CD3+CD8+ cells was verified at >95% immediately after sorting, followed by DNA extraction. From the cysteine up to the phenylalanine, the CDR3 has a length of 14 residues. Kept here is only the CDR3 DNA, which spans 42 bases and is read in frame from base 1. The junction shows trimming of 2 bases on V and 3 bases on J, plus 8 bases between the germline ends. CDR1 and CDR2 were assigned from the germline V gene as SGHAT and FQNNGV.

This sample is drawn from a study of sequential checkpoint blockade in melanoma (dated by TCRdb to about 2019). About the study as a whole: In a 1:1 randomization, patients received either first-line nivolumab then ipilimumab (arm A) or ipilimumab then nivolumab (arm B). Maintenance nivolumab came after both trial sequences.

Study-wide conclusions, independent of this receptor: The model for predicting response that combines TCR metrics with mutation burden needs to be validated in larger, independent patient cohorts.

The sequence came from a human donor with melanoma. The chain joins TRBV11-2 to TRBJ1-5, and possibly TRBD1, on 6 matching bases. Source: CD8+ T cells sorted from blood (inferred from file names), taken from a patient given nivolumab and ipilimumab in sequence. The nucleotide sequence is TGTGCCAGCAGCTTACAGGGGCCCAATCAGCCCCAGCATTTT. This gives the protein CASSLQGPNQPQHF.